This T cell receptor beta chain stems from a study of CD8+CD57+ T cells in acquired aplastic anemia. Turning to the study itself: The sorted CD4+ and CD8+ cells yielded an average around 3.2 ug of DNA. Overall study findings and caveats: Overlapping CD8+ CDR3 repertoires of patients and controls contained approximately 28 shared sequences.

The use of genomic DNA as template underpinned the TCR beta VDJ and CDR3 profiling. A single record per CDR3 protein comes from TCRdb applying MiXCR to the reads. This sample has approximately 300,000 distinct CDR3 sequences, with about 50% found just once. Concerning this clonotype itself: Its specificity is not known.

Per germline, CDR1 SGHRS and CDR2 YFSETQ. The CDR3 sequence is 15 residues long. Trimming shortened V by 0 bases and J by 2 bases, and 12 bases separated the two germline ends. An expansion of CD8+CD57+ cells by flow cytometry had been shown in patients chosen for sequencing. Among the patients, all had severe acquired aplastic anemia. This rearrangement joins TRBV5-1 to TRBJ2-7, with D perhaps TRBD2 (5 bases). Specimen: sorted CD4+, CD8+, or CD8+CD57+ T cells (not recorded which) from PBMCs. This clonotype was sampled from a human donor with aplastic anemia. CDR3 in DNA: TGCGCCAGCAGCTTGGGTTTCGGGGTAACCTACGAGCAGTACTTC. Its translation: CASSLGFGVTYEQYF.